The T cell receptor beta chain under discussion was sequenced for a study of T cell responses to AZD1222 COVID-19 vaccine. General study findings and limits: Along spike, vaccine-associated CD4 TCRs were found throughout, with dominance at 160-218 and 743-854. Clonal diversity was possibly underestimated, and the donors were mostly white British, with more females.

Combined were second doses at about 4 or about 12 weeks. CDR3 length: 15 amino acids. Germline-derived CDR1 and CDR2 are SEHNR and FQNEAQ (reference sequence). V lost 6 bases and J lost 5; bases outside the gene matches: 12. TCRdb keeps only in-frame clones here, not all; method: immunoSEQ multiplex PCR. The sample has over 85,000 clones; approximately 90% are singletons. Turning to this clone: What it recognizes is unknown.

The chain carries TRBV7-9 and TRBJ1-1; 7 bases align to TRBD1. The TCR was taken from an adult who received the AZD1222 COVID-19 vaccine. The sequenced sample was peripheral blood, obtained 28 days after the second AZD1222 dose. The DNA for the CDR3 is TGTGCCAGCAGTTCACCCAACAGGGGAGAGACTGAAGCTTTCTTT. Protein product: CASSSPNRGETEAFF. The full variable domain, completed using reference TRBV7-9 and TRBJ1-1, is DTGVSQNPRHKITKRGQNVTFRCDPISEHNRLYWYRQTLGQGPEFLTYFQNEAQLEKSRLLSDRFSAERPKGSFSTLEIQRTEQGDSAMYLCASSSPNRGETEAFFGQGTRLTVV.